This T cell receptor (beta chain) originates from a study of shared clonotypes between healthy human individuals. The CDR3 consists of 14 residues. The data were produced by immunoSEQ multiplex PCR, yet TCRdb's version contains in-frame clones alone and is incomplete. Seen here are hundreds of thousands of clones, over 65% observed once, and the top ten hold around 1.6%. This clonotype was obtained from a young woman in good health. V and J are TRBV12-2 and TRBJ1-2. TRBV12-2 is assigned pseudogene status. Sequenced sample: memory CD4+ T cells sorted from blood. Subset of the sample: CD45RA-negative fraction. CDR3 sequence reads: CASRREGAGVGYTF. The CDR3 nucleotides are TGTGCAAGTCGCCGGGAGGGGGCCGGAGTTGGCTACACCTTC.